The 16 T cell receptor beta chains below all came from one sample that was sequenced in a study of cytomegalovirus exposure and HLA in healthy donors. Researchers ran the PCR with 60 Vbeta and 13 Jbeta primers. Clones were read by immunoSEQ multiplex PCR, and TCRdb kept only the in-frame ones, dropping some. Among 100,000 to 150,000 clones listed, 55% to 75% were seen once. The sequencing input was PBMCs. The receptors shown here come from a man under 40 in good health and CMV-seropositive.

The CDR3 reads CASSPFAGENEQFF. The DNA of the CDR3 is TGTGCCAGCAGTCCCTTCGCCGGTGAGAATGAGCAGTTCTTC. This sequence joins TRBV6-6 and TRBJ2-1; no clear D gene. V dropped 5 bases and J dropped 7 bases, with 15 bases sitting between them. The CDR3 consists of 14 residues. Germline-derived CDR1 and CDR2 are MNHNY and SVGAGI (reference sequence).

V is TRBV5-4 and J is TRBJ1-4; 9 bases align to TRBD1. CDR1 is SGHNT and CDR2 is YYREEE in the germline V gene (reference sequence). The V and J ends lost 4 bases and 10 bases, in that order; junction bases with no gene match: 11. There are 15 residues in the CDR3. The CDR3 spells CASSRRQGVSGKLFF. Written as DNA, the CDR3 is TGTGCCAGCAGCCGACGACAGGGGGTGTCGGGAAAACTGTTTTTT.

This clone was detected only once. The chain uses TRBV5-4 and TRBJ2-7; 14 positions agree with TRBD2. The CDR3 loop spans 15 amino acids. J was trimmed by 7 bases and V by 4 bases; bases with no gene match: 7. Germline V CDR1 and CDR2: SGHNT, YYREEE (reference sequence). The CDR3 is CASSPGLAGVEEQYF. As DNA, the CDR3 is TGTGCCAGCAGCCCGGGACTAGCGGGAGTAGAGGAGCAGTACTTC.

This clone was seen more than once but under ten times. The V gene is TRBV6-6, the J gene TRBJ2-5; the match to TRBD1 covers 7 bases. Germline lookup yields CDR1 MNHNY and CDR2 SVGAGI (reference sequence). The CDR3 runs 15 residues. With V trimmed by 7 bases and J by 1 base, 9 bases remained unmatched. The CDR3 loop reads CASITTTGTQETQYF. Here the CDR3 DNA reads TGTGCCAGCATCACCACGACAGGGACCCAAGAGACCCAGTACTTC.

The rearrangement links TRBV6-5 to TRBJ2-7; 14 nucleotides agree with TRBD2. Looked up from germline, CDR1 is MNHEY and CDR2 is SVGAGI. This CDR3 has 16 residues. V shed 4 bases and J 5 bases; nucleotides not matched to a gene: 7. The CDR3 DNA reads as TGTGCCAGCAGTTTATCCGGGACTAGCGGGAGCCACGAGCAGTACTTC. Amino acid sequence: CASSLSGTSGSHEQYF.

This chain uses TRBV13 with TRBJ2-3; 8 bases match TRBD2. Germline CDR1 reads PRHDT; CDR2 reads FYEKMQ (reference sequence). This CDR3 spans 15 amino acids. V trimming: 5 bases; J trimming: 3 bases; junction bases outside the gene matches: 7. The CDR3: CASSQSGSGTDTQYF. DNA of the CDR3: TGTGCCAGCAGCCAAAGCGGGAGTGGTACAGATACGCAGTATTTT.

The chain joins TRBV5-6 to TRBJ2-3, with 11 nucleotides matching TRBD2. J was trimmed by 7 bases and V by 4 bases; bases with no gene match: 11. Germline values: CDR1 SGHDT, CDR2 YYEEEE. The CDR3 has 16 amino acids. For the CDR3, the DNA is TGTGCCAGCAGCGCATCCCTAGCGGGAGGATTGAATACGCAGTATTTT. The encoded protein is CASSASLAGGLNTQYF.

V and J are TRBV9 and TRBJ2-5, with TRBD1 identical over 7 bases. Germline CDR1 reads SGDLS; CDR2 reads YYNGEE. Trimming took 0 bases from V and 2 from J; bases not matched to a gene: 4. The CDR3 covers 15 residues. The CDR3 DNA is TGTGCCAGCAGCGTAGGAATCAGGGGGCAAGAGACCCAGTACTTC. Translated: CASSVGIRGQETQYF.

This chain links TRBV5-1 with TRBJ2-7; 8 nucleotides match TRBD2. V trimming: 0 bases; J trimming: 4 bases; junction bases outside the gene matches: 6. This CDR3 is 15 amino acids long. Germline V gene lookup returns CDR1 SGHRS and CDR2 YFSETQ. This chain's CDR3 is CASSLGPAGGYEQYF. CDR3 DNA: TGCGCCAGCAGCTTGGGGCCGGCGGGAGGTTACGAGCAGTACTTC.

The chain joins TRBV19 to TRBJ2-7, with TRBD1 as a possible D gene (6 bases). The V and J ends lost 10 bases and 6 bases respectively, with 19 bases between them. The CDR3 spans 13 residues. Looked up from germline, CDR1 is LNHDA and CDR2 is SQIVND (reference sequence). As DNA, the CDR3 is TGTGCCACTTCTCCCCGGGACACCTCCGAGCAGTACTTC. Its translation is CATSPRDTSEQYF.

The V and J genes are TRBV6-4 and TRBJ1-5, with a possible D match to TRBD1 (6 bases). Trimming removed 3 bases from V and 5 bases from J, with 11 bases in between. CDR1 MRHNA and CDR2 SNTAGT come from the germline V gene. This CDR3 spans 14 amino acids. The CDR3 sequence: CASSEQGGDQPQHF. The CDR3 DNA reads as TGTGCCAGCAGTGAACAGGGTGGGGATCAGCCCCAGCATTTT.

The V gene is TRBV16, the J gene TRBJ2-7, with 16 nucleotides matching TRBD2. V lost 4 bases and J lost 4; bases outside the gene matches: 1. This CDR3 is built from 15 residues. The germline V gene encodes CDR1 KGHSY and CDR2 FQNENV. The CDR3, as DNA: TGTGCCAGCAGCCTGGGACTAGCGGGAGGGTACGAGCAGTACTTC. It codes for CASSLGLAGGYEQYF.

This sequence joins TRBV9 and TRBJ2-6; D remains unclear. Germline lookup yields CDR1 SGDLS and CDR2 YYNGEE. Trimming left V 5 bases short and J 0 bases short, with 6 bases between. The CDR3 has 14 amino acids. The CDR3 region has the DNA TGTGCCAGCAGTTCCAGCTCTGGGGCCAACGTCCTGACTTTC. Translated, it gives CASSSSSGANVLTF.

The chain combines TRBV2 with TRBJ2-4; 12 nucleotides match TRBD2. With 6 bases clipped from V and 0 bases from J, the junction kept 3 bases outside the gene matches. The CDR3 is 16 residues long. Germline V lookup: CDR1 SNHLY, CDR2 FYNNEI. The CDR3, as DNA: TGTGCCAGCAGCGGACTAGCGGGATTAGCCAAAAACATTCAGTACTTC. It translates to CASSGLAGLAKNIQYF.

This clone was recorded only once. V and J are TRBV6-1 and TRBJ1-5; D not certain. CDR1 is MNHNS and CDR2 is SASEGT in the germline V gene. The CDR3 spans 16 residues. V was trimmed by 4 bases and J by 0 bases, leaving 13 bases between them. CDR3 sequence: CASSVDPGGSNQPQHF. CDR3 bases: TGTGCCAGCAGTGTAGACCCGGGAGGTAGCAATCAGCCCCAGCATTTT.

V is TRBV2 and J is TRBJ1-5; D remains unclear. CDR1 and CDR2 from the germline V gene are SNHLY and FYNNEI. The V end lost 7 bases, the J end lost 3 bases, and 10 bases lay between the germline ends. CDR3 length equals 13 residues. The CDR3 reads CASTKVYNQPQHF. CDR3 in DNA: TGTGCCAGCACCAAAGTCTACAATCAGCCCCAGCATTTT.